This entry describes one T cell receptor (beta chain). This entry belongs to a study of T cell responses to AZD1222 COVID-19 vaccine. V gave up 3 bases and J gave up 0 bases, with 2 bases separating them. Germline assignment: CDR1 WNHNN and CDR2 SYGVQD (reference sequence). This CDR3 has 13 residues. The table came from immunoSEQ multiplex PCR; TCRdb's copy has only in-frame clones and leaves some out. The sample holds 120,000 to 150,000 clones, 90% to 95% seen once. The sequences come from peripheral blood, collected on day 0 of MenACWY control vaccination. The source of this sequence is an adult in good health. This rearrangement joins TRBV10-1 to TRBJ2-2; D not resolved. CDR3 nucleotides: TGCGCCAGCAGTGACTCGAACACCGGGGAGCTGTTTTTT. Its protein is CASSDSNTGELFF.